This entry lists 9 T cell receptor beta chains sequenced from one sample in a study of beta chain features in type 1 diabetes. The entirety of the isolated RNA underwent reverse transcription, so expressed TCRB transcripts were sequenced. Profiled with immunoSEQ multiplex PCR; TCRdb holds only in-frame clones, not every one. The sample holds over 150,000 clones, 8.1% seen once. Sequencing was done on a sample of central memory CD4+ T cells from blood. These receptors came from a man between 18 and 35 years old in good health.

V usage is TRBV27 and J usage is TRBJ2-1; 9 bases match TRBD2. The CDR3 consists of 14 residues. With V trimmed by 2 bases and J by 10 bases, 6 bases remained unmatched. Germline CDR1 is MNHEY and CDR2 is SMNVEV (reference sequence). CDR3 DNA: TGTGCCAGCAGTTTAGAGCGGGGGGCGGGGGAGCAGTTCTTC. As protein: CASSLERGAGEQFF.

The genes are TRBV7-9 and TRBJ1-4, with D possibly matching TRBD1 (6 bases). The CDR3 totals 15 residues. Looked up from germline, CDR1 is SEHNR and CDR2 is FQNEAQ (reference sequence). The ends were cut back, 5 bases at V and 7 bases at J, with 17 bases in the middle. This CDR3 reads CASSPGGGGGEKLFF. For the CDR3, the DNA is TGTGCCAGCAGCCCGGGAGGAGGGGGGGGTGAAAAACTGTTTTTT. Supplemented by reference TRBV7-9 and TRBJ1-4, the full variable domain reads DTGVSQNPRHKITKRGQNVTFRCDPISEHNRLYWYRQTLGQGPEFLTYFQNEAQLEKSRLLSDRFSAERPKGSFSTLEIQRTEQGDSAMYLCASSPGGGGGEKLFFGSGTQLSVL.

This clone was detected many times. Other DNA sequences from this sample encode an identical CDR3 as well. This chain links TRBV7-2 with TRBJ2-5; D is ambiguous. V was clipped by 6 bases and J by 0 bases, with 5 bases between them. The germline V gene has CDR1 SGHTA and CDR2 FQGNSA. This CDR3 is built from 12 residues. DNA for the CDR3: TGTGCCAGCAGTCCTTACCAAGAGACCCAGTACTTC. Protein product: CASSPYQETQYF.

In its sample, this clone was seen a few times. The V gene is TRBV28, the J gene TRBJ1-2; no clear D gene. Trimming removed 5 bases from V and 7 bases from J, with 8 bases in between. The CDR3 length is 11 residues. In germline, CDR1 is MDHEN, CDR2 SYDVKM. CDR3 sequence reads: CASSEISGYTF. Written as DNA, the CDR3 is TGTGCCAGCAGTGAGATTAGTGGCTACACCTTC.

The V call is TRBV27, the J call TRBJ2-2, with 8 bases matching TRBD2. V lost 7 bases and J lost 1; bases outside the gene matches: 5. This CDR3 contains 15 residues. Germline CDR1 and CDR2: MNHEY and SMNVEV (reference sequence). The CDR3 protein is CASKVLAGNTGELFF. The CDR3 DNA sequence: TGTGCCAGCAAAGTCCTAGCGGGGAACACCGGGGAGCTGTTTTTT.

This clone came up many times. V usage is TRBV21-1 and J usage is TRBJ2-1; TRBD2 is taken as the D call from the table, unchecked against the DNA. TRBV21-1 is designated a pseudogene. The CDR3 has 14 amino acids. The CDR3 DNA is TGTGCCAGCGGCCTGGCGGAGCCCTACAATGAGCAGTTCTTC. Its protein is CASGLAEPYNEQFF.

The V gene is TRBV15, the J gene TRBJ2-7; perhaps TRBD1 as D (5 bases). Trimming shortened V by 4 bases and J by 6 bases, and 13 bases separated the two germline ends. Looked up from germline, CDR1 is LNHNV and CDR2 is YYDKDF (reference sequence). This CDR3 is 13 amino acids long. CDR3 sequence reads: CATSTDQGREQYF. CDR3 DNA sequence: TGTGCCACCAGCACAGACCAGGGTCGCGAGCAGTACTTC.

The CDR3, as DNA: TGTGCCAGCAGCCGTACCAGTCTCATGAACACTGAAGCTTTCTTT. It specifies CASSRTSLMNTEAFF. The chain carries TRBV7-2 and TRBJ1-1; D call uncertain. The length of the CDR3 is 15 residues. V lost 5 bases and J lost 0, with 13 bases in between. In germline, CDR1 is SGHTA, CDR2 FQGNSA.

CDR3 sequence reads: CASSLVTGFFGYTF. CDR3 DNA: TGTGCCAGCAGCTTGGTCACAGGGTTCTTTGGCTACACCTTC. The genes are TRBV5-6 and TRBJ1-2; weak D call: TRBD1 (6 bases). There are 14 residues in the CDR3. V shed 0 bases and J shed 7 bases, with 13 bases lying between them. The germline V gene encodes CDR1 SGHDT and CDR2 YYEEEE. Drawing the rest from reference TRBV5-6 and TRBJ1-2, the complete variable domain is DAGVTQSPTHLIKTRGQQVTLRCSPKSGHDTVSWYQQALGQGPQFIFQYYEEEERQRGNFPDRFSGHQFPNYSSELNVNALLLGDSALYLCASSLVTGFFGYTFGSGTRLTVV.